Below are 23 T cell receptor beta chains sequenced from a single sample in a study of blood T cell repertoires in COVID-19. This table comes from immunoSEQ multiplex PCR, and its TCRdb copy is limited to in-frame clones, with some not included. The sample has over 250,000 clones; around 90% are singletons. The sample comprised PBMCs or T cells enriched from blood (not recorded which). The receptors here all came from a man aged 55-75 years who had recovered from COVID-19.

V is TRBV3-1 (or the pseudogene TRBV3-2) and J is TRBJ1-2; the D is unclear. This CDR3 is 15 amino acids long. Per the germline V gene, CDR1 is LGHDT and CDR2 is YNNKEL (reference sequence). V lost 2 bases and J 4 bases, leaving 14 bases between the germline ends. DNA of the CDR3: TGTGCCAGCAGCCAATCAAGCGGGGAAACCTATGGCTACACCTTC. This gives the protein CASSQSSGETYGYTF.

The chain links TRBV19 to TRBJ1-4, with 7 bases fitting TRBD1. The CDR3 extends over 14 amino acids. The trim removed 5 bases at V and 5 bases at J, leaving 5 bases unmatched. CDR1 is LNHDA and CDR2 is SQIVND in the germline V gene (reference sequence). This chain's CDR3 is CASSLGRGNEKLFF. DNA of the CDR3: TGTGCCAGTAGTCTGGGCAGGGGGAATGAAAAACTGTTTTTT.

V gene TRBV19 combines with J gene TRBJ1-6; 8 bases are a match to TRBD1. CDR1 is LNHDA, CDR2 SQIVND, per germline (reference sequence). With V trimmed by 6 bases and J by 8 bases, 6 bases remained unmatched. The CDR3 extends over 14 amino acids. In nucleotides, the CDR3 is TGTGCCAGTAGACCAACAGGGGGGCATTCACCCCTCCACTTT. It is translated as CASRPTGGHSPLHF.

The genes are TRBV2 and TRBJ2-1; the D gene is possibly TRBD1 (6 bases). CDR1 is SNHLY, CDR2 FYNNEI, per germline. The length of the CDR3 is 15 residues. V lost 0 bases, J lost 3 bases, and 9 bases lay in between. CDR3 sequence reads: CASSEAQTGYNEQFF. CDR3 coding DNA: TGTGCCAGCAGTGAAGCCCAGACAGGCTACAATGAGCAGTTCTTC.

The rearrangement links TRBV28 to TRBJ2-5; 8 bases are a match to TRBD2. V was pared by 5 bases and J by 9 bases, with 14 bases of the junction left unmatched. Per germline, CDR1 MDHEN and CDR2 SYDVKM. The CDR3 is 15 amino acids. CDR3 DNA sequence: TGTGCCAGCAGTGCGCCCCTCGGGAGGGAGGTGGCCCAGTACTTC. It translates to CASSAPLGREVAQYF.

CDR3 region: CASSLVQVYEQYF. In DNA, the CDR3 is TGTGCCAGCAGCTTGGTACAAGTCTACGAGCAGTACTTC. V usage is TRBV5-6 and J usage is TRBJ2-7; D not certain. Per germline, CDR1 SGHDT and CDR2 YYEEEE. The CDR3 totals 13 residues. V was trimmed by 0 bases and J by 3 bases, leaving 7 bases between them.

The chain recombines TRBV7-9 with TRBJ2-7, with TRBD2 as a possible D gene (6 bases). Per the germline V gene, CDR1 is SEHNR and CDR2 is FQNEAQ (reference sequence). The V gene lost 5 bases and the J gene lost 3 bases, with 17 bases spanning the gap. The length of the CDR3 is 15 residues. The CDR3 is CASSSPPEGLYEQYF. CDR3 DNA: TGTGCCAGCAGCAGCCCTCCGGAGGGCCTCTACGAGCAGTACTTC.

Here the CDR3 DNA reads TGTGCCAGCAGTTACCGACAGGGTATAGGGACCCAGTACTTC. The encoded protein is CASSYRQGIGTQYF. This chain uses TRBV6-5 with TRBJ2-5; 7 bases are shared with TRBD1. The germline CDR1 and CDR2 sequences are MNHEY and SVGAGI. There are 14 residues in the CDR3. The V and J ends lost 2 bases and 7 bases, in that order; junction bases with no gene match: 7.

There are a few counts of this clone. The chain has TRBV4-2 and TRBJ1-2, with D hard to call. The CDR3 spans 13 residues. V lost 0 bases, J lost 8 bases, and 10 bases lay in between. CDR1 and CDR2 from the germline V gene are LGHNA and YNFKEQ. CDR3: CASSQDRWEGYTF. In DNA, the CDR3 is TGTGCCAGCAGCCAAGATCGGTGGGAGGGCTACACCTTC.

The V and J genes are TRBV3-1 (or the pseudogene TRBV3-2) and TRBJ1-4; D possibly corresponds to TRBD1 (6 bases). The CDR3 is made up of 19 amino acids. Trimming removed 0 bases from V and 0 bases from J, with 17 bases in between. In germline, CDR1 is LGHDT, CDR2 YNNKEL (reference sequence). CDR3 DNA: TGTGCCAGCAGCCAAGATGTTCTAGGGACACCTGCAACTAATGAAAAACTGTTTTTT. As protein: CASSQDVLGTPATNEKLFF.

The chain employs TRBV14 and TRBJ1-2; no clear D. Looked up from germline, CDR1 is SGHDN and CDR2 is FVKESK. Trimming took 1 base from V and 8 from J, leaving 8 bases between them. This CDR3 has 12 amino acids. The CDR3 region has the DNA TGTGCCAGCAGCCAAGGAGGAAGCGGCTACACCTTC. Its protein is CASSQGGSGYTF.

In this sample, this clone turned up once. The genes are TRBV6-5 and TRBJ1-5; D unclear. Germline V gives CDR1 MNHEY, CDR2 SVGAGI. The CDR3 totals 15 residues. V lost 6 bases to trimming and J lost 2 bases, with 14 bases between them. The CDR3 loop reads CASSRGFLGNQPQHF. Here the CDR3 DNA reads TGTGCCAGCAGCAGAGGGTTTCTTGGCAATCAGCCCCAGCATTTT.

The chain uses TRBV7-2 and TRBJ2-7; TRBD1 matches 11 bases. The junction had 11 bases not matched to a gene; V was cut back by 5 bases and J by 2 bases. Germline values: CDR1 SGHTA, CDR2 FQGNSA. The CDR3 has 17 residues. CDR3 DNA sequence: TGTGCCAGCAGCCTAGGGCACCGGGGACAGGGGGCCTACGAGCAGTACTTC. This gives the protein CASSLGHRGQGAYEQYF.

The rearrangement joins TRBV14 to TRBJ1-4; no clear D gene. V lost 0 bases and J lost 7, with 15 bases in between. This CDR3 spans 16 amino acids. CDR1 is SGHDN and CDR2 is FVKESK in the germline V gene. CDR3 protein: CASSQDLGLAREKLFF. The CDR3 nucleotides read TGTGCCAGCAGCCAAGATCTTGGCTTAGCCCGTGAAAAACTGTTTTTT.

V is TRBV18 and J is TRBJ1-2, with D perhaps matching TRBD1 (6 bases). CDR1 and CDR2 from the germline V gene are KGHSH and LQKENI. This CDR3 comprises 14 residues. Trimming removed 1 base at V and 6 bases at J, with 12 bases between. The DNA for the CDR3 is TGTGCCAGCTCACCACTAGACAGGTCGGATGGCTACACCTTC. It translates to CASSPLDRSDGYTF.

The V and J genes are TRBV5-4 and TRBJ2-7; 8 positions match TRBD2. CDR3 length equals 15 residues. Germline V lookup: CDR1 SGHNT, CDR2 YYREEE (reference sequence). V shed 4 bases and J 2 bases; nucleotides not matched to a gene: 8. The CDR3 loop is CASSRPGGGTYEQYF. The CDR3 DNA reads as TGTGCCAGCAGCCGACCGGGGGGGGGCACCTACGAGCAGTACTTC.

V gene TRBV6-6 combines with J gene TRBJ2-5; TRBD1 agrees at 9 bases. The germline V gene has CDR1 MNHNY and CDR2 SVGAGI (reference sequence). V was pared by 7 bases and J by 5 bases, with 11 bases of the junction left unmatched. The CDR3 spans 15 residues. The CDR3 is CASTLGGTGKETQYF. The CDR3 region has the DNA TGTGCCAGCACTCTAGGGGGGACAGGGAAGGAGACCCAGTACTTC.

The gene calls are TRBV27 and TRBJ2-2, with D perhaps matching TRBD1 (5 bases). V was trimmed by 5 bases and J by 6 bases, leaving 10 bases between them. The CDR3 has 13 amino acids. Germline values: CDR1 MNHEY, CDR2 SMNVEV (reference sequence). The CDR3 bases are TGTGCCAGCAGTACCAAGGGGTCCGGGGAGCTGTTTTTT. It encodes CASSTKGSGELFF.

V is TRBV10-3 and J is TRBJ1-6, with 10 bases lining up with TRBD1. Germline CDR1 reads ENHRY; CDR2 reads SYGVKD. This CDR3 region has 13 residues. After removal of 8 bases from V and 7 bases from J, the junction contained 2 bases not matched to a gene. CDR3 in DNA: TGTGCCATCGGGGACAGGGGAAATTCACCCCTCCACTTT. Its translation: CAIGDRGNSPLHF.

The V and J genes are TRBV5-1 and TRBJ1-2; maybe TRBD1 (6 bases). Trimming cost V 3 bases and J 7 bases, with 10 bases left between them. CDR3 length: 12 residues. Germline CDR1 SGHRS, CDR2 YFSETQ. The CDR3 region is CASSSGDSGYTF. CDR3 sequence (DNA): TGCGCCAGCAGCTCAGGGGATTCTGGCTACACCTTC.

This clone was picked up a small number of times. This chain joins TRBV6-5 and TRBJ2-7; 10 bases match TRBD2. This CDR3 is 14 amino acids long. In germline, CDR1 is MNHEY, CDR2 SVGAGI. The V gene end was trimmed by 8 bases and the J gene end by 2 bases; junction bases not matched to a gene: 6. The CDR3 region is CASVPSGRAYEQYF. The CDR3 nucleotides read TGTGCCAGCGTCCCTAGCGGGAGAGCCTACGAGCAGTACTTC.

V usage is TRBV18 and J usage is TRBJ1-2; D might be TRBD1 (6 bases). The germline V and J ends were trimmed by 1 base and 8 bases, with 14 bases remaining between them. Germline V gene sequence: CDR1 KGHSH, CDR2 LQKENI. The CDR3 runs 14 residues. CDR3 coding DNA: TGTGCCAGCTCACCACGGACAGACAATCCGGGCTACACCTTC. Protein: CASSPRTDNPGYTF.

The chain recombines TRBV5-4 with TRBJ1-2, with D maybe TRBD1 (5 bases). The germline V and J ends were trimmed by 2 bases and 0 bases, with 11 bases remaining between them. The CDR3 has 15 residues. CDR1 is SGHNT, CDR2 YYREEE, per germline (reference sequence). CDR3: CASSFGGVANYGYTF. CDR3 DNA: TGTGCCAGCAGCTTTGGGGGGGTAGCTAACTATGGCTACACCTTC.